This T cell receptor beta chain was recovered during a study of T-cell memory formation after mild COVID-19. This clonotype was counted only a few times. The antigen remains unidentified. The CDR3 has 14 amino acids. Trimming took 4 bases from V and 5 from J, leaving 12 bases between them. Per germline, CDR1 SGHRS and CDR2 YFSETQ. Each CDR3 protein is one row after TCRdb ran MiXCR on the 5' RACE reads. This table has approximately 490,000 distinct CDR3 sequences, approximately 20% appearing once. Broader study findings: Clones that got smaller from day 15 to 85 had even CD4/CD8, while clones growing later tipped toward CD4+. That cross-reactive memory joined was suggested by some responding clones appearing in pre-infection memory. The second-wave clones peaking on day 37 were not confirmed as SARS-CoV-2-specific.

The V call is TRBV5-1, the J call TRBJ2-2; weak D call: TRBD2 (5 bases). Input material: PBMCs or a T cell subset sorted from them (not recorded which). This clonotype was obtained from an adult woman who had mild COVID-19 (a few samples of this study predate the infection). Cell type and time point are not known. The CDR3 loop reads CASSPARVTGELFF. The CDR3 coding sequence is TGCGCCAGCAGCCCCGCGCGGGTAACCGGGGAGCTGTTTTTT.